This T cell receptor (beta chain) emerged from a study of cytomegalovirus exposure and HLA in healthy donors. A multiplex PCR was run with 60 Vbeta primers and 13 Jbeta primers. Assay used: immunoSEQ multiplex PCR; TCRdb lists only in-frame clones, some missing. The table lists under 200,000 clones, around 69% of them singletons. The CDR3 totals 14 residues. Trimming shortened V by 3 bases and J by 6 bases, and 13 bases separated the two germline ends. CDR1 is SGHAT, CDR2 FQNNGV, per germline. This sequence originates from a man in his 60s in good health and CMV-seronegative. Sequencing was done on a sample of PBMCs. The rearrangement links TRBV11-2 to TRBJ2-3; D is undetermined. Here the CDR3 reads CASSFEVLGDTQYF. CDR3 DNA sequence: TGTGCCAGCAGCTTCGAGGTGCTAGGCGATACGCAGTATTTT.